A single sample is the source of the 8 T cell receptor beta chains below, sequenced in a study of regulatory T cells in long-lasting Graves disease. Assembly of TCR beta libraries relied on iRepertoire HTBI primers together with Arm-PCR of CDR3 regions. TCRdb recomputed calls from the multiplex PCR reads with MiXCR, one row per CDR3 protein. The data hold 700,000 or so distinct CDR3 sequences, with about 32% observed a single time. Time point: persistent/refractory GD, antithyroid drugs over 5 years with positive TRAb. From RNA extracted from PBMCs, the TCR library was made. Sequences were derived from peripheral blood mononuclear cells (PBMCs), sampled when the disease was refractory, from a patient treated with antithyroid drugs. All receptors come from a female donor with Graves disease.

The table lists this clonotype with a few counts. The chain couples TRBV28 to TRBJ1-5; TRBD1 agrees at 9 bases. This CDR3 region has 16 residues. The germline V gene has CDR1 MDHEN and CDR2 SYDVKM. V dropped 5 bases and J dropped 0; count of bases not matched to a gene: 5. CDR3 residues: CASSPGTGNSNQPQHF. CDR3 DNA: TGTGCCAGCAGTCCCGGGACAGGGAATAGCAATCAGCCCCAGCATTTT.

As to this clonotype: A much more abundant neighbour one base away suggests this may be a read error. J is TRBJ1-2 and V is TRBV27; unclear D gene. Per germline, CDR1 MNHEY and CDR2 SMNVEV (reference sequence). Trimming shortened V by 2 bases and J by 6 bases, and 13 bases separated the two germline ends. The CDR3 runs to 14 residues. In nucleotides, the CDR3 is TGTGCCAGCAGTTTAAGGCGTTTGGGGAATGGCTACACCTTC. It specifies CASSLRRLGNGYTF.

At least ten counts were recorded for this clonotype. Written as DNA, the CDR3 is TGTGCCAGCAGACGCGGCAGAAACACTGAAGCTTTCTTT. Its translation: CASRRGRNTEAFF. The chain recombines TRBV12-3 or TRBV12-4 with TRBJ1-1; D gene uncertain. Deletions cut 6 bases from V and 2 bases from J, with 10 bases between. This CDR3 is built from 13 residues.

The genes are TRBV5-1 and TRBJ2-2; D is perhaps TRBD2 (5 bases). The CDR3 is made up of 15 amino acids. The ends were cut back, 0 bases at V and 4 bases at J, with 10 bases in the middle. Per the germline V gene, CDR1 is SGHRS and CDR2 is YFSETQ. The CDR3 here is CASSLAGEGTGELFF. Here the CDR3 DNA reads TGCGCCAGCAGCTTGGCCGGGGAAGGCACCGGGGAGCTGTTTTTT.

The CDR3 protein is CASSPIGPTATGLNTEAFF. The CDR3 bases are TGTGCCAGCTCACCTATTGGACCGACCGCCACCGGTTTGAACACTGAAGCTTTCTTT. The chain combines TRBV28 with TRBJ1-1; D is uncertain. The germline V and J ends were trimmed by 8 bases and 0 bases, with 28 bases remaining between them. Germline CDR1 MDHEN, CDR2 SYDVKM. The CDR3 has 19 residues.

On this clonotype itself: A read error may account for a junction end that differs from germline. The rearrangement uses TRBV6-4 and TRBJ2-7, with D uncertain. Germline loops: CDR1 MRHNA, CDR2 SNTAGT. The CDR3 runs 16 residues. CDR3 coding DNA: TGTGCCAGCAGTTACTCATTAACTTCTTCCTTCGGAAAGCAGTACTTC. Encoded protein: CASSYSLTSSFGKQYF.

This clonotype was counted at least ten times. This sequence joins TRBV20-1 and TRBJ2-5; 11 bases map to TRBD2. This CDR3 is built from 14 residues. Germline loops: CDR1 DFQATT, CDR2 SNEGSKA (reference sequence). V was clipped by 6 bases and J by 4 bases; unmatched bases: 7. The CDR3 protein is CSAPLAGATETQYF. The CDR3 nucleotides read TGCAGTGCACCACTAGCGGGAGCAACAGAGACCCAGTACTTC.

This clonotype has more than one count but fewer than ten. The V and J genes are TRBV6-1 and TRBJ2-7; weak D call: TRBD1 (6 bases). The CDR3 contains 15 residues. Germline CDR1 is MNHNS and CDR2 is SASEGT. Trimming left V 4 bases short and J 6 bases short, with 19 bases between. The CDR3 region has the DNA TGTGCCAGCAGTGCCAGACAGGCCCAAACGGGCGAGCAGTACTTC. Protein sequence: CASSARQAQTGEQYF.